The 21 T cell receptor beta chains below come from one sample, sequenced in a study of blood T cell repertoires in COVID-19. TCRdb's table, derived via immunoSEQ multiplex PCR, lists solely in-frame clones and lacks some. Among fewer than 120,000 clones listed, about 80% were seen once. The source material was peripheral blood. These receptor sequences come from a woman older than 75 with active or convalescent COVID-19.

The rearrangement joins TRBV2 to TRBJ1-3, with 9 bases identical to TRBD1. CDR3 length: 14 residues. Germline-derived CDR1 and CDR2 are SNHLY and FYNNEI. V gave up 7 bases and J gave up 8 bases; unmatched junction bases: 9. CDR3: CASKSGTGKDTIYF. In DNA, the CDR3 is TGTGCCAGCAAAAGCGGGACAGGGAAAGACACCATATATTTT.

The chain links TRBV5-1 to TRBJ2-1; D is perhaps TRBD2 (5 bases). Germline CDR1 and CDR2: SGHRS and YFSETQ. Trimming removed 5 bases from V and 6 bases from J, with 18 bases in between. CDR3 length equals 15 residues. The CDR3 loop reads CASRSGLRRTNEQFF. DNA for the CDR3: TGCGCCAGCAGAAGCGGCCTAAGGAGGACCAATGAGCAGTTCTTC.

The rearrangement joins TRBV2 to TRBJ1-1; 8 bases are shared with TRBD1. The CDR3 sequence is 15 residues long. Germline V gene sequence: CDR1 SNHLY, CDR2 FYNNEI. J was trimmed by 2 bases and V by 2 bases; bases with no gene match: 4. CDR3 DNA sequence: TGTGCCAGCAGTGAATGGACAGGGCAAAACACTGAAGCTTTCTTT. Amino acid sequence: CASSEWTGQNTEAFF.

Notes on this clone: An end of the junction differs from the germline gene, which may be a read error. The chain combines TRBV5-1 with TRBJ2-7, with 7 bases lining up with TRBD2. This CDR3 is built from 15 residues. Germline V gene lookup returns CDR1 SGHRS and CDR2 YFSETQ. The CDR3 protein is CASSLARGSTYEQYF. In nucleotides, the CDR3 is TGCGCCAGCAGTTTGGCTCGCGGGAGTACTTACGAGCAGTACTTC.

The chain combines TRBV4-2 with TRBJ2-1, with D maybe TRBD2 (5 bases). V was cut by 1 base and J by 4 bases, with 11 bases left in between. Germline V CDR1 and CDR2: LGHNA, YNFKEQ. CDR3 size: 15 residues. CDR3 amino acids: CASSQGSGSYNEQFF. DNA of the CDR3: TGTGCCAGCAGCCAAGGCAGCGGTTCTTACAATGAGCAGTTCTTC.

J is TRBJ2-1 and V is TRBV18; no clear D gene. CDR3 length: 16 residues. Germline V lookup: CDR1 KGHSH, CDR2 LQKENI. V lost 3 bases and J 4 bases, leaving 16 bases between the germline ends. This CDR3 is CASSPPTRPGYNEQFF. The CDR3 DNA sequence: TGTGCCAGCTCACCCCCAACTCGTCCGGGTTACAATGAGCAGTTCTTC.

This clone appeared once. This rearrangement joins TRBV3-1 (or the pseudogene TRBV3-2) to TRBJ2-7; 10 bases fit TRBD2. CDR1 and CDR2 from the germline V gene are LGHDT and YNNKEL (reference sequence). The junction had 14 bases not matched to a gene; V was cut back by 6 bases and J by 9 bases. This CDR3 is 15 amino acids long. The CDR3 loop reads CASSPIGLAAPGQYF. CDR3 coding DNA: TGTGCCAGCAGTCCCATAGGACTAGCGGCCCCAGGGCAGTACTTC.

V usage is TRBV9 and J usage is TRBJ2-1, with 14 bases matching TRBD2. This CDR3 has 15 residues. Germline CDR1 SGDLS, CDR2 YYNGEE. J was trimmed by 9 bases and V by 4 bases; bases with no gene match: 6. CDR3 in DNA: TGTGCCAGCAGCCGACTAGCGGGAGGGCCGAGTGAGCAGTTCTTC. Protein: CASSRLAGGPSEQFF. The whole variable domain, remainder taken from reference TRBV9 and TRBJ2-1, is DSGVTQTPKHLITATGQRVTLRCSPRSGDLSVYWYQQSLDQGLQFLIQYYNGEERAKGNILERFSAQQFPDLHSELNLSSLELGDSALYFCASSRLAGGPSEQFFGPGTRLTVL.

The chain links TRBV5-1 to TRBJ2-2, with TRBD2 matching 9 bases. The CDR3 loop spans 15 amino acids. J gave up 4 bases and V 2 bases, and 3 bases lay outside the gene matches. CDR1 is SGHRS, CDR2 YFSETQ, per germline. The CDR3 nucleotides read TGCGCCAGCAGCTTTGTAGCGGGAGTCACCGGGGAGCTGTTTTTT. Translation gives CASSFVAGVTGELFF.

The chain has TRBV28 and TRBJ2-7; possible D gene TRBD1, 7 bases. Germline CDR1 reads MDHEN; CDR2 reads SYDVKM. The CDR3 spans 14 residues. V shed 5 bases and J shed 7 bases, with 18 bases lying between them. Written as DNA, the CDR3 is TGTGCCAGCAGTCCCCGCGGGGACAGTATTGAGCAGTACTTC. It encodes CASSPRGDSIEQYF.

The J gene is TRBJ1-1, the V gene TRBV29-1; D may be TRBD1 (5 bases). The CDR3 is made up of 12 amino acids. The germline V gene has CDR1 SQVTM and CDR2 ANQGSEA. Trimming shortened V by 7 bases and J by 4 bases, and 13 bases separated the two germline ends. CDR3 amino acids: CSGIRVGTEAFF. CDR3 in DNA: TGCAGCGGGATCAGGGTAGGCACTGAAGCTTTCTTT.

The chain uses TRBV28 and TRBJ1-5; D might be TRBD1 (5 bases). V was shortened by 5 bases and J by 7 bases, with 15 bases between the two germline ends. Germline V gene data show CDR1 as MDHEN and CDR2 as SYDVKM. This CDR3 is built from 14 residues. CDR3 amino acids: CASSPTGGWQPQHF. In nucleotides, the CDR3 is TGTGCCAGCAGTCCCACCGGGGGGTGGCAGCCCCAGCATTTT.

This chain links TRBV19 with TRBJ1-3; 8 bases map to TRBD1. The germline V gene encodes CDR1 LNHDA and CDR2 SQIVND (reference sequence). The CDR3 length is 17 residues. Germline trimming cut 3 bases from V and 0 bases from J; bases unmatched to any gene: 7. The CDR3 loop reads CASSIGQGLLSGNTIYF. DNA of the CDR3: TGTGCCAGTAGTATCGGACAGGGCCTACTCTCTGGAAACACCATATATTTT.

The chain recombines TRBV4-2 with TRBJ1-6; TRBD1 matches at 8 bases. Germline values: CDR1 LGHNA, CDR2 YNFKEQ. J lost 8 bases, V lost 4 bases, and 22 bases had no gene match. The CDR3 has 20 amino acids. The CDR3: CASSPHWSQGAKLRYSPLHF. CDR3 nucleotide sequence: TGTGCCAGCAGCCCCCACTGGAGCCAGGGGGCCAAGCTTCGTTATTCACCCCTCCACTTT.

For this clone: Additional DNA sequences in this sample encode the identical CDR3. The genes are TRBV18 and TRBJ1-1; 9 nucleotides match TRBD1. V shed 3 bases and J 4 bases; nucleotides not matched to a gene: 0. The CDR3 runs 13 residues. Germline CDR1 and CDR2: KGHSH and LQKENI. The CDR3 DNA reads TGTGCCAGCTCACCGACAGGGGGCACTGAAGCTTTCTTT. It specifies CASSPTGGTEAFF.

The chain recombines TRBV2 with TRBJ2-1; 9 bases fit TRBD2. Losses at the gene ends were 6 bases for V and 10 bases for J; bases not matched to a gene: 10. The CDR3 runs to 14 residues. Germline values: CDR1 SNHLY, CDR2 FYNNEI. CDR3 DNA sequence: TGTGCCAGCAGGTTGGCTAGCGGGAAATTCGAGCAGTTCTTC. As protein: CASRLASGKFEQFF.

The genes are TRBV28 and TRBJ2-5, with 7 positions matching TRBD1. With 5 bases clipped from V and 2 bases from J, the junction kept 8 bases outside the gene matches. CDR1 and CDR2 (germline): MDHEN, SYDVKM. The CDR3 spans 15 residues. The CDR3 DNA reads TGTGCCAGCAGTGCAGGGGGTTGGTTTCAAGAGACCCAGTACTTC. This translates into CASSAGGWFQETQYF.

The chain has TRBV15 and TRBJ2-3; 11 bases line up with TRBD1. CDR3 size: 20 residues. J was trimmed by 6 bases and V by 3 bases; bases with no gene match: 20. Germline lookup yields CDR1 LNHNV and CDR2 YYDKDF (reference sequence). The CDR3 spells CATSSILPHSPRDRGDTQYF. The CDR3 DNA is TGTGCCACCAGCAGCATACTACCCCATTCCCCAAGGGACAGGGGGGATACGCAGTATTTT.

The J gene is TRBJ1-2, the V gene TRBV7-6; 9 bases are shared with TRBD1. Germline V lookup: CDR1 SGHVS, CDR2 FNYEAQ. The CDR3 extends over 15 amino acids. The V and J ends lost 0 bases and 4 bases, in that order; junction bases with no gene match: 3. Here the CDR3 reads CASSLAGQGGYGYTF. CDR3 nucleotides: TGTGCCAGCAGCTTAGCGGGACAGGGTGGCTATGGCTACACCTTC.

The rearrangement joins TRBV30 to TRBJ1-5; 10 nucleotides line up with TRBD1. CDR3 length: 17 residues. The V and J ends lost 0 bases and 3 bases, in that order; junction bases with no gene match: 8. Germline lookup yields CDR1 GTSNPN and CDR2 SVGIG (reference sequence). The CDR3 region is CAWSVGGTGAYNQPQHF. For the CDR3, the DNA is TGTGCCTGGAGTGTTGGAGGGACAGGGGCGTACAATCAGCCCCAGCATTTT.

The rearrangement uses TRBV27 and TRBJ2-1; D is unclear. The CDR3 length is 15 residues. V was trimmed by 3 bases and J by 0 bases, leaving 9 bases between them. Germline V CDR1 and CDR2: MNHEY, SMNVEV (reference sequence). DNA of the CDR3: TGTGCCAGCAGTTTTGATGCGAGCTCCTACAATGAGCAGTTCTTC. As protein: CASSFDASSYNEQFF.